This TCR beta chain was documented in a study of radiotherapy plus CTLA-4 blockade in lung cancer. Study results and caveats: Blood saw expansion of tumor-derived TCR clones after radiotherapy plus ipilimumab. Response, reportedly, was best predicted by interferon-beta along with early blood T cell clone dynamics.

Note on this clone: Antigen unknown.

Alongside CTLA-4 blockade with ipilimumab, patients with chemo-refractory metastatic non-small-cell lung cancer received focal radiation. TCRdb's table, derived via immunoSEQ multiplex PCR, lists solely in-frame clones and lacks some. The sample consists of some 110,000 clones, 70% to 90% of them appearing once. This TCR was recovered from a human donor with non-small cell lung cancer that progressed on radiotherapy plus ipilimumab. Some clones in this sample may be carry-over from other donors' samples. The sequenced sample was peripheral blood, obtained from a patient treated with radiotherapy plus ipilimumab.

As DNA, the CDR3 is TGTGCCACCAGCAGCACCCCTGGACAAGCCAATCAGCCCCAGCATTTT. The encoded protein is CATSSTPGQANQPQHF. The chain couples TRBV15 to TRBJ1-5; D might be TRBD1 (5 bases). V gave up 3 bases and J gave up 3 bases, with 15 bases separating them. This CDR3 has 16 residues. Germline CDR1 LNHNV, CDR2 YYDKDF (reference sequence).